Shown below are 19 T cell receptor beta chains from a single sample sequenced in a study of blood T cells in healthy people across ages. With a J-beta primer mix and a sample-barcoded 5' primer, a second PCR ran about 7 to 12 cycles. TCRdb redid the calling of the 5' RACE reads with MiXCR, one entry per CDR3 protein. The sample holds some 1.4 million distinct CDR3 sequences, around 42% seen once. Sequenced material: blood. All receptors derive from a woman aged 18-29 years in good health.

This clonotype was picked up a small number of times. CDR3 loop: CASRRTSGFNEQFF. The DNA of the CDR3 is TGTGCCAGCCGAAGAACTAGCGGATTCAATGAGCAGTTCTTC. This chain joins TRBV2 and TRBJ2-1; the match to TRBD2 covers 8 bases. The CDR3 spans 14 residues. With 8 bases clipped from V and 6 bases from J, the junction kept 9 bases outside the gene matches. CDR1 is SNHLY and CDR2 is FYNNEI in the germline V gene.

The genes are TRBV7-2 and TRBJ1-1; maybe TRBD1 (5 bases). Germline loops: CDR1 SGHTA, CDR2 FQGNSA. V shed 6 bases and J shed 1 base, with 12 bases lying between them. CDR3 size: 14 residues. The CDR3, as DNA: TGTGCCAGCAGGCTCAGGGTGGCGAACACTGAAGCTTTCTTT. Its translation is CASRLRVANTEAFF.

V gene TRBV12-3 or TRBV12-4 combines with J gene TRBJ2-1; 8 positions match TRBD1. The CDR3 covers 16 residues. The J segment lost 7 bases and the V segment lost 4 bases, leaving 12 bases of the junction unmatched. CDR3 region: CASSSPRDRISNEQFF. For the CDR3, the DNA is TGTGCCAGCAGTTCCCCGCGGGACAGGATATCTAATGAGCAGTTCTTC.

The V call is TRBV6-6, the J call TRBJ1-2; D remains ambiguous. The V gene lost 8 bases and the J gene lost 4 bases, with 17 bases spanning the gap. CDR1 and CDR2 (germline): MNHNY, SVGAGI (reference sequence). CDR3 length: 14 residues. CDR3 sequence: CASSPGATPYGYTF. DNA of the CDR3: TGTGCCAGCTCCCCCGGCGCAACCCCCTATGGCTACACCTTC.

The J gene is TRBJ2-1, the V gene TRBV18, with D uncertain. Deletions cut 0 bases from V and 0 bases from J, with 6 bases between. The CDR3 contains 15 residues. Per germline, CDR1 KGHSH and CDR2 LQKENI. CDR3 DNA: TGTGCCAGCTCACCACCGTCTCGCTCCTACAATGAGCAGTTCTTC. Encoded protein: CASSPPSRSYNEQFF.

This chain's CDR3 is CATPRGAYGYTF. In nucleotides, the CDR3 is TGTGCCACGCCCAGGGGGGCCTATGGCTACACCTTC. The V and J genes are TRBV2 and TRBJ1-2, with 7 nucleotides matching TRBD1. CDR1 is SNHLY and CDR2 is FYNNEI in the germline V gene. The CDR3 length is 12 residues. Germline trimming cut 10 bases from V and 4 bases from J; bases unmatched to any gene: 6.

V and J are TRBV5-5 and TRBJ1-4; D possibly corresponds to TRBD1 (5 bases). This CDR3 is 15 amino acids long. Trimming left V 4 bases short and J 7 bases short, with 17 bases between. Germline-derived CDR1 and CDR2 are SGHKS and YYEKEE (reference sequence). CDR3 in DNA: TGTGCCAGCAGCCCCCTTGGGGACTGGGGTGAAAAACTGTTTTTT. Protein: CASSPLGDWGEKLFF.

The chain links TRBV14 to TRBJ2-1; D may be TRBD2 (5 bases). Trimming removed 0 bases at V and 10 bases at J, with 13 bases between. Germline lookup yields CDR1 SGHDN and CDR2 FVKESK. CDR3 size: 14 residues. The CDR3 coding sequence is TGTGCCAGCAGCCAAGATTTTGGAGGAAGCGAGCAGTTCTTC. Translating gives CASSQDFGGSEQFF.

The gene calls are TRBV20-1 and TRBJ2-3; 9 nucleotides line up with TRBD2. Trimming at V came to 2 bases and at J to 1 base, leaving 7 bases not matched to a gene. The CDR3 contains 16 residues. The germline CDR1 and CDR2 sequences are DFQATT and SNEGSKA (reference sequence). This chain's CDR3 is CSARTGTSRGTDTQYF. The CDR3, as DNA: TGCAGTGCTAGAACCGGGACTAGCAGGGGCACAGATACGCAGTATTTT.

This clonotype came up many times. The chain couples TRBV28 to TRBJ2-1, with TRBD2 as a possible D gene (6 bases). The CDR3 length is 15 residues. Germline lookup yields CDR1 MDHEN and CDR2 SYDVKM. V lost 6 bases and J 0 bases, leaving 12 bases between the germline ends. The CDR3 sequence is CASSLGGISYNEQFF. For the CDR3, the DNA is TGTGCCAGCAGCCTGGGGGGAATCTCCTACAATGAGCAGTTCTTC.

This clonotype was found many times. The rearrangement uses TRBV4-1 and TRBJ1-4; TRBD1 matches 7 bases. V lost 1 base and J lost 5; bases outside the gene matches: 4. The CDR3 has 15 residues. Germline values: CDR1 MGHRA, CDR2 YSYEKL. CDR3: CASSQVRDRNEKLFF. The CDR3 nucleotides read TGCGCCAGCAGCCAAGTTCGGGACAGAAATGAAAAACTGTTTTTT.

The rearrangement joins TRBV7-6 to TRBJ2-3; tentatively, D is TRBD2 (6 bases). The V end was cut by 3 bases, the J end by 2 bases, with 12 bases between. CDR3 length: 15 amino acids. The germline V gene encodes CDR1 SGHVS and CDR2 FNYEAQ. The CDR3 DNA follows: TGTGCCAGCAGCTTCAGTAGCGGATACACAGATACGCAGTATTTT. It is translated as CASSFSSGYTDTQYF.

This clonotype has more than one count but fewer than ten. CDR3 amino acids: CASSQPRLSVGYEQYF. CDR3 bases: TGTGCCAGCAGCCAACCCCGGCTTTCGGTGGGATACGAGCAGTACTTC. J is TRBJ2-7 and V is TRBV7-9, with D unresolved. Trimming took off 5 bases at V and 4 bases at J, with 21 bases between the two ends. The CDR3 is 16 amino acids. Germline V CDR1 and CDR2: SEHNR, FQNEAQ (reference sequence).

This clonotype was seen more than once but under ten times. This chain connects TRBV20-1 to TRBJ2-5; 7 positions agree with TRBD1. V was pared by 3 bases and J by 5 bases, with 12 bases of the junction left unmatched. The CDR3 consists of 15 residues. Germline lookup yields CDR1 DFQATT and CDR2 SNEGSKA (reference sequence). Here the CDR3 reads CSASRDSIRGETQYF. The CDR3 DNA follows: TGCAGTGCTAGCAGGGACAGTATCCGCGGCGAGACCCAGTACTTC.

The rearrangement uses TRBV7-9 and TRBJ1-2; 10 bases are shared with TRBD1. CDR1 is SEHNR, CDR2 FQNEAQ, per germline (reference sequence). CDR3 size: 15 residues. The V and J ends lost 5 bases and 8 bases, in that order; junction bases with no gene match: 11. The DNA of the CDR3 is TGTGCCAGCAGCCCCTTCGGGACAGGGGTAGGCGGCTACACCTTC. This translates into CASSPFGTGVGGYTF.

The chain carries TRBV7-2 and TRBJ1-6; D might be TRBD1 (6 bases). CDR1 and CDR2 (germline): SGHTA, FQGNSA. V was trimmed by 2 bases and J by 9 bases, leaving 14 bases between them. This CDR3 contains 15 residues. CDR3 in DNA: TGTGCCAGCAGCTTACTCCAGGGGAGTAGTTCACCCCTCCACTTT. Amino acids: CASSLLQGSSSPLHF.

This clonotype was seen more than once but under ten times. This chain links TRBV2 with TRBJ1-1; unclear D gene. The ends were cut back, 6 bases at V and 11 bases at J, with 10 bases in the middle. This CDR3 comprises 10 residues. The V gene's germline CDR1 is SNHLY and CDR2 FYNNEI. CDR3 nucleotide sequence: TGTGCCAGCAGATCGGAGAGCGCTTTCTTT. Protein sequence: CASRSESAFF.

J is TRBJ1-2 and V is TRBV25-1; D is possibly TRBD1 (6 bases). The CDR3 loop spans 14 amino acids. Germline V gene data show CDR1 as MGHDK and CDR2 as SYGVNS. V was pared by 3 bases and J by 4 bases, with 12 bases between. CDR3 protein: CASSDLGAGYGYTF. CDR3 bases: TGTGCCAGCAGTGACCTGGGGGCCGGCTATGGCTACACCTTC.

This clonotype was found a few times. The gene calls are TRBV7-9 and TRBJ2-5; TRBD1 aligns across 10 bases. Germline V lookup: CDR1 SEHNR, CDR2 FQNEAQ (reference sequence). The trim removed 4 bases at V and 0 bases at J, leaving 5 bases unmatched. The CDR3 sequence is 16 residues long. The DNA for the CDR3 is TGTGCCAGCAGCTGGAGGGACAGGGGATACCAAGAGACCCAGTACTTC. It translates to CASSWRDRGYQETQYF.